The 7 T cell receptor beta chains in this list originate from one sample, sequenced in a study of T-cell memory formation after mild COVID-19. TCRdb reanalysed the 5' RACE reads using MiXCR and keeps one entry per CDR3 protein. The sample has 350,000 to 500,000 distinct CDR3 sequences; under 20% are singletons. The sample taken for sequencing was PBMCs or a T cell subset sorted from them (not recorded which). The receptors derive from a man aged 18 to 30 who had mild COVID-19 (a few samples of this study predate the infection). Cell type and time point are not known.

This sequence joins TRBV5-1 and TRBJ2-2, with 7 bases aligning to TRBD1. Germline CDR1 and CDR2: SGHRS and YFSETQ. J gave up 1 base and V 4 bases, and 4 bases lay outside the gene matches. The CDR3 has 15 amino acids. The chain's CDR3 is CASSPYRGNTGELFF. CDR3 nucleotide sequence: TGCGCCAGCAGCCCGTACAGGGGGAACACCGGGGAGCTGTTTTTT.

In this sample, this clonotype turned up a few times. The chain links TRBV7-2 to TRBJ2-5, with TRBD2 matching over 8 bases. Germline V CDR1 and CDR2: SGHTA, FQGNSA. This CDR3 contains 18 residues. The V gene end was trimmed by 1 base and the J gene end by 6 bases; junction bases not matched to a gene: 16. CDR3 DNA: TGTGCCAGCAGCTTAGAGGGTTCCCCGCGGGGGGAGTCAAAGACCCAGTACTTC. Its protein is CASSLEGSPRGESKTQYF. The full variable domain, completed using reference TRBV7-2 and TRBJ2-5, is GAGVSQSPSNKVTEKGKDVELRCDPISGHTALYWYRQSLGQGLEFLIYFQGNSAPDKSGLPSDRFSAERTGGSVSTLTIQRTQQEDSAVYLCASSLEGSPRGESKTQYFGPGTRLLVL.

For the CDR3, the DNA is TGTGCCAGCACCCTCGTCCCGGGGGAGCTGTTTTTT. The encoded protein is CASTLVPGELFF. The chain is built from TRBV2 and TRBJ2-2; unclear D gene. The V end lost 7 bases, the J end lost 8 bases, and 11 bases lay between the germline ends. Germline V lookup: CDR1 SNHLY, CDR2 FYNNEI. The CDR3 has 12 residues.

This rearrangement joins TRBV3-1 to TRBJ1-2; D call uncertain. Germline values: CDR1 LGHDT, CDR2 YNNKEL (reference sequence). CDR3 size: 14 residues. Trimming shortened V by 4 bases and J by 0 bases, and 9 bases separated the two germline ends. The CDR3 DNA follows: TGTGCCAGCAGCCCGGAGGGCGCTAACTATGGCTACACCTTC. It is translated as CASSPEGANYGYTF.

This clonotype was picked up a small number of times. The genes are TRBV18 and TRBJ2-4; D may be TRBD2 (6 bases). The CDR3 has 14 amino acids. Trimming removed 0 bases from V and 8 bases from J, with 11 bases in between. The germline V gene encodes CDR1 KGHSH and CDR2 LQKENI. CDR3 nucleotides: TGTGCCAGCTCACCACCGTCACTAGCCGACATTCAGTACTTC. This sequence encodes CASSPPSLADIQYF. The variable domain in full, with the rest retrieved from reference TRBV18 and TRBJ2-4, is NAGVMQNPRHLVRRRGQEARLRCSPMKGHSHVYWYRQLPEEGLKFMVYLQKENIIDESGMPKERFSAEFPKEGPSILRIQQVVRGDSAAYFCASSPPSLADIQYFGAGTRLSVL.

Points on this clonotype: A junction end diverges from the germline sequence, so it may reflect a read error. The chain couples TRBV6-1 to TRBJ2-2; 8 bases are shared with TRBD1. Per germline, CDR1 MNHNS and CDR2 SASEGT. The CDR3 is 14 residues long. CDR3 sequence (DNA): TGTGCCAGCAGTGGGCAGGGGGCAACCGTGGAGCTGTTTTTT. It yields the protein CASSGQGATVELFF.

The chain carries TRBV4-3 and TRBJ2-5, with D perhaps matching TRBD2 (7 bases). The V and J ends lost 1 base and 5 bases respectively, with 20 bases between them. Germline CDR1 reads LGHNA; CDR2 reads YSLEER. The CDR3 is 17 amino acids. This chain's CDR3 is CASSQGLGGGRQETQYF. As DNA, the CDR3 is TGCGCCAGCAGCCAAGGCTTAGGGGGGGGCCGACAGGAGACCCAGTACTTC.